Listed below are T cell receptor beta chains from one sample, sequenced in a study of tumor-infiltrating lymphocytes in primary liver carcinoma. TCRdb re-called the multiplex PCR reads through MiXCR, storing one row per CDR3 protein. The sample lists 80,000 or so distinct CDR3 sequences; roughly 71% were seen once. Sequenced sample: tumor-adjacent normal liver tissue. The receptors stem from a man aged 35 to 55 with primary liver carcinoma and hepatitis B virus infection. Both conserved end residues are part of each CDR3. A D gene is named only where the DNA matches it firmly. Rows give clone size only sometimes, using once, few, many, or a class for an expanded clone.

>TRBV6-2/TRBV6-3|NA|NA|TRBJ2-5
CACSPEDETQYF
TGTGCCTGCAGCCCAGAAGATGAGACCCAGTACTTC
>TRBV6-1|NA|NA|TRBJ2-7
CASQDYREYKQYF
TGTGCCAGCCAGGATTACAGGGAATACAAGCAGTACTTC
>TRBV11-2|NA|NA|TRBJ2-7
CASSRGTAAYEMYF
TGTGCCAGCAGCCGGGGGACCGCTGCCTACGAGATGTACTTC
>TRBV6-5|NA|TRBD1|TRBJ2-5
CVSTWTGNFQETQYF
TGTGTCAGCACTTGGACAGGGAACTTTCAAGAGACCCAGTACTTT
>TRBV10-3|NA|NA|TRBJ2-7
CAISEAGHEQYF
TGTGCCATCAGTGAAGCTGGTCATGAGCAGTACTTC
>TRBV29-1|NA|NA|TRBJ2-1
CSVLDSPPYNGQFF
TGCAGCGTTTTGGATAGCCCCCCCTACAATGGGCAGTTCTTC
>TRBV6-1|NA|NA|TRBJ2-7
CVSRETRGARAYEQYF
TGTGTCAGCAGGGAGACGAGGGGCGCTCGGGCCTACGAGCAATACTTC
>TRBV6-1|medium-sized|NA|TRBJ2-2
CASSGRTDTGELFF
TGTGCCAGCAGTGGGAGGACAGACACCGGGGAGCTGTTTTTT
>TRBV3-1|NA|NA|TRBJ2-7
CASSPLGSSYELYF
TGTGCCAGCAGCCCTTTAGGGTCCTCCTACGAGCTGTACTTC
>TRBV11-1|NA|TRBD2|TRBJ2-1
CASSFTFYASGRIGDEQFF
TGTGCCAGCAGCTTTACCTTTTATGCCAGCGGGAGGATCGGGGATGAGCAGTTCTTC
>TRBV29-1|NA|TRBD1|TRBJ2-1
CSASVPDRAYSERFF
TGCAGCGCCTCGGTCCCGGACAGGGCCTACAGTGAGCGGTTCTTC
>TRBV12-3/TRBV12-4|NA|NA|TRBJ2-5
CGSSLGFETHYF
TGTGGCAGCAGTTTAGGGTTCGAGACCCATTACTTC
>TRBV29-1|NA|NA|TRBJ2-5
CNVDDNQETQYF
TGCAACGTTGATGACAACCAAGAGACCCAGTACTTC
>TRBV11-2|NA|NA|TRBJ2-7
CARSLTRGPCYEQYF
TGTGCCAGAAGCCTGACCCGGGGACCGTGCTACGAGCAGTACTTC
>TRBV5-1|NA|TRBD1|TRBJ2-3
CASSLSDRGSIDTQYF
TGCGCCAGCAGCTTGAGCGACAGGGGAAGCATAGATACGCAGTATTTT
>TRBV29-1|NA|NA|TRBJ2-1
CSVIPGRILGEQFF
TGCAGCGTTATACCTGGCCGAATCCTTGGTGAACAATTCTTC
>TRBV6-6|NA|NA|TRBJ1-2
CANTADALYGYTF
TGTGCCAACACCGCGGACGCCCTCTATGGCTACACCTTC
>TRBV21-1|NA|NA|TRBJ2-1
CASSKGTSGSGNEWFF
TGTGCCAGCAGCAAAGGGACTAGCGGGAGTGGAAATGAGTGGTTCTTC
>TRBV11-2|NA|NA|TRBJ2-5
CASSLEGPGTQYF
TGTGCCAGCAGCTTAGAGGGACCCGGGACCCAGTACTTC
>TRBV6-5|many|NA|TRBJ2-2
CASSYRSVRPGELFF
TGTGCCAGCAGTTACAGGTCCGTCAGGCCCGGGGAGCTGTTTTTT
>TRBV6-1|once|TRBD1|TRBJ2-7
CATGAAVEHEQYF
TGCGCCACAGGGGCCGCGGTAGAACACGAGCAGTACTTC
>TRBV6-2/TRBV6-3|once|TRBD1|TRBJ1-5
CVSSYSRGQGVSNQPQHF
TGTGTCAGCAGTTACTCGAGGGGACAGGGAGTTAGCAATCAGCCCCAGCATTTT
>TRBV9|NA|NA|TRBJ2-2
CASSVDGTGDLFF
TGTGCCAGCAGCGTAGACGGAACCGGGGACCTGTTTTTT
>TRBV30|NA|TRBD2|TRBJ2-3
CTWDWTSGQHTDTQYF
TGTACCTGGGACTGGACTAGCGGGCAACACACAGATACGCAGTATTTT
>TRBV11-2|once|NA|TRBJ2-7
CTSSFDNTYEQYF
TGCACCAGCAGCTTCGACAACACCTACGAGCAGTACTTC
>TRBV10-3|NA|TRBD2|TRBJ2-7
CAISASSGRKANEEYF
TGTGCCATCAGTGCTTCCAGCGGGAGGAAGGCCAACGAGGAGTACTTC
>TRBV4-1|once|TRBD2|TRBJ2-7
CAGSQAGTSGTHEQYF
TGCGCCGGCAGCCAAGCCGGGACTAGCGGGACCCACGAGCAGTACTTC
>TRBV2|once|NA|TRBJ2-7
CASSNGQDEQYF
TGTGCCAGCAGTAACGGTCAGGACGAGCAGTACTTC
>TRBV4-3|NA|NA|TRBJ2-7
CASSQDRETPCEQYF
TGCGCCAGCAGTCAAGACCGAGAGACACCCTGCGAGCAGTACTTC
>TRBV5-4|NA|NA|TRBJ2-2
CASSPDGGVNTGELF
TGTGCCAGCAGCCCGGATGGCGGGGTGAACACCGGGGAGCTTTTT
>TRBV6-5|NA|NA|TRBJ2-7
CASSFTGASDEQYF
TGTGCCAGCAGTTTTACCGGGGCTAGTGACGAGCAGTACTTC
>TRBV7-9|NA|TRBD1|TRBJ2-2
CANSAGTGMTGELFF
TGTGCCAACAGCGCCGGGACAGGGATGACAGGGGAGCTGTTTTTT
>TRBV29-1|NA|NA|TRBJ2-7
CSVVGGGNEQYF
TGCAGCGTTGTCGGCGGGGGCAACGAGCAGTACTTC
>TRBV29-1|NA|TRBD2|TRBJ2-3
CGVEREGRSTQYF
TGCGGCGTTGAGCGGGAGGGCCGGAGTACGCAGTATTTT
>TRBV6-1|large|NA|TRBJ1-5
CASSEGESDQPQHF
TGTGCCAGCAGTGAGGGGGAGTCGGATCAGCCCCAGCATTTT
>TRBV4-3|NA|NA|TRBJ2-7
CANSQAWSGAYEQYF
TGTGCCAACAGCCAAGCTTGGTCAGGGGCCTACGAGCAGTACTTC
>TRBV6-5|NA|NA|TRBJ2-2
CASISTGDWSADTGELFF
TGTGCCAGCATTTCAACGGGGGATTGGAGTGCGGACACCGGGGAGCTGTTTTTT
>TRBV6-5|NA|NA|TRBJ2-1
CASSPGTPSYNEHFF
TGTGCCAGCAGTCCAGGGACACCGTCCTACAATGAACACTTCTTC
>TRBV6-2/TRBV6-3|NA|NA|TRBJ2-7
CVTGLAGRSYEQYF
TGTGTCACCGGGTTGGCGGGGCGATCCTACGAGCAGTATTTC
>TRBV11-2|few|NA|TRBJ2-3
CASSLGDTQCF
TGTGCCAGCAGCTTAGGAGATACGCAGTGTTTT
>TRBV6-5|NA|NA|TRBJ2-1
CTSNYGSNLNNEQFF
TGTACCAGCAATTACGGAAGCAACTTAAACAATGAGCAGTTCTTC
>TRBV12-3/TRBV12-4|many|NA|TRBJ1-1
CASSFSTFTEAFF
TGTGCCAGCAGTTTCAGCACCTTCACTGAAGCTTTCTTT
>TRBV12-3/TRBV12-4|once|NA|TRBJ2-5
CASGLGTTSRTRYF
TGTGCCAGCGGTTTAGGAACCACCTCTCGGACCCGGTACTTC
>TRBV5-5|NA|NA|TRBJ2-2
CASSLGGGGGELCF
TGTGCCAGCAGCTTGGGCGGAGGGGGCGGGGAGCTGTGTTTT
>TRBV28|few|TRBD2|TRBJ2-7
CASGLPPAGEGEQYF
TGTGCCAGCGGACTCCCTCCGGCGGGAGAAGGGGAGCAGTACTTC
>TRBV21-1|few|NA|TRBJ2-7
CASSPPNLSGTGSYEQYF
TGTGCCAGCAGCCCACCGAATCTCTCAGGGACGGGCTCCTACGAGCAGTACTTC
>TRBV4-3|many|NA|TRBJ2-7
CASSLHLGSSDYEQYF
TGCGCCAGCAGCCTCCACCTTGGGAGTTCGGACTACGAGCAGTACTTC
>TRBV12-3/TRBV12-4|NA|TRBD1|TRBJ2-7
CASSRETGGSYEQYF
TGTGCCAGCAGTAGGGAGACAGGGGGCTCCTACGAGCAATACTTC